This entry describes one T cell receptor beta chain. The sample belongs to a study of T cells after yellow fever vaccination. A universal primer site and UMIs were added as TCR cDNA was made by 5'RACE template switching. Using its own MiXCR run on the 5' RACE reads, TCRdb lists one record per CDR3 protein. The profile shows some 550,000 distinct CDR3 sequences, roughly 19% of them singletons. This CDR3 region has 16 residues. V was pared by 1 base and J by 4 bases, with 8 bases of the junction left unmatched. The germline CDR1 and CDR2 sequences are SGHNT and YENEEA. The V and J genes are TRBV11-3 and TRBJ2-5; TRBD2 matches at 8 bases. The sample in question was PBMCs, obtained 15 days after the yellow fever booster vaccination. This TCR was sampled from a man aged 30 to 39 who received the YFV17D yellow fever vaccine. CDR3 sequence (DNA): TGTGCCAGCAGCTTAGCGGGAGGGCCAATCGGAGAGACCCAGTACTTC. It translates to CASSLAGGPIGETQYF. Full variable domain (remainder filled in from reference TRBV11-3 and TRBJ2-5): EAGVVQSPRYKIIEKKQPVAFWCNPISGHNTLYWYLQNLGQGPELLIRYENEEAVDDSQLPKDRFSAERLKGVDSTLKIQPAELGDSAVYLCASSLAGGPIGETQYFGPGTRLLVL.